These 3 T cell receptor beta chains share one sample of origin, sequenced in a study of shared clonotypes between healthy human individuals. The assay was immunoSEQ multiplex PCR, and TCRdb's table has in-frame clones only and misses some. The sample consists of some 2,500,000 clones, roughly 90% of them appearing once. Specimen: naive CD4+ T cells from PBMCs. Subset in this sample: CD45RA+ positively selected. These receptors were collected from a man between 18 and 35 years old in good health. Some clones in this sample may be carry-over from other donors' samples.

About this clone itself: Other DNA sequences of this sample code for an identical CDR3. This chain links TRBV28 with TRBJ1-1; 8 bases map to TRBD1. The CDR3 is 13 residues long. J lost 4 bases, V lost 4 bases, and 2 bases had no gene match. CDR1 and CDR2 (germline): MDHEN, SYDVKM. The DNA for the CDR3 is TGTGCCAGCAGTTCTGGACAGGGCACTGAAGCTTTCTTT. Protein: CASSSGQGTEAFF.

This clone was picked up one time. The chain joins TRBV7-2 to TRBJ2-7; D not resolved. CDR1 is SGHTA, CDR2 FQGNSA, per germline. This CDR3 has 14 residues. V lost 8 bases to trimming and J lost 0 bases, with 14 bases between them. CDR3 DNA sequence: TGTGCCAGCGGTAGGCCACCGAGCTCCTACGAGCAGTACTTC. Amino acid sequence: CASGRPPSSYEQYF. Based on the CDR3 plus reference TRBV7-2 and TRBJ2-7, the full variable domain is GAGVSQSPSNKVTEKGKDVELRCDPISGHTALYWYRQSLGQGLEFLIYFQGNSAPDKSGLPSDRFSAERTGGSVSTLTIQRTQQEDSAVYLCASGRPPSSYEQYFGPGTRLTVT.

V is TRBV9 and J is TRBJ1-4, with 7 bases aligning to TRBD1. The CDR3 runs to 15 residues. Germline-derived CDR1 and CDR2 are SGDLS and YYNGEE. Trimming took 5 bases from V and 4 from J; bases not matched to a gene: 8. CDR3 bases: TGTGCCAGCAGTCCGTCCGGGACAGTTAATGAAAAACTGTTTTTT. Translated: CASSPSGTVNEKLFF. The full variable domain, its missing parts supplied by reference TRBV9 and TRBJ1-4, is DSGVTQTPKHLITATGQRVTLRCSPRSGDLSVYWYQQSLDQGLQFLIQYYNGEERAKGNILERFSAQQFPDLHSELNLSSLELGDSALYFCASSPSGTVNEKLFFGSGTQLSVL.